Sequencing of this T cell receptor (beta chain) was carried out in a study of cytomegalovirus exposure and HLA in healthy donors (dated by TCRdb to about 2017). Describing the broader study: An earlier analysis of several hundred of the donors reported roughly 300 Gb of sequence data and 117 million unique TCR beta sequences obtained from about 179 million T cells. The later analysis used no new phenotypic data to find candidate immune exposures, relying instead on TCR beta sequences and their occurrence across donors. In addition to the first cohort of approximately 650 subjects, a separate validation cohort of 120 different subjects was used. Using immunosequencing, the study profiled T cell repertoires from some 670 subjects and related those repertoires to cytomegalovirus serostatus. The aim of the study was to test whether cataloging public T cell receptors could identify signatures of past pathogen exposure. Class I and class II HLA loci were covered by the typing at four-digit resolution. A later analysis re-analyzed previously published TCR beta repertoires from roughly 690 donors and added high-resolution HLA genotyping to study TCR occurrence patterns. An early release covering more than 500 HLA-typed donors comprised about 300 gigabases of sequencing data and about 90 million unique TCR sequences. Donor age, sex, ethnicity and CMV serostatus were compiled alongside the repertoire data. The study combined high-throughput TCR immunosequencing, statistical association of individual TCRs with disease status, and machine learning to predict cytomegalovirus infection status. An earlier analysis of around 640 of the donors used high-throughput TCR beta sequencing to judge whether each TCR beta V gene segment behaved as functional or pseudogenic. Across 398 genotyped donors of the cohort, an average of approximately 240,000 unique TCR beta nucleotide sequences per donor were sequenced, and 15% to 20% of those sequences were non-productive. Four to six DR-DQ haplotypes were handled as single units for association and clustering, since linkage in the cohort was strong. The number of donors typed differed by locus, with about 629-640 for A, B, C, DRB1 and DQB1, roughly 550 for DQA1, nearly 610 for DPA1, and under 490 for DPB1. Among the 398 genotyped donors, around 79% belonged to the genetic ancestry cluster associated with self-reported Caucasian donors. A later genetic analysis used genome-wide SNP genotypes for about three fifths of the roughly 700 donors, treating that subset as a discovery cohort. All discovery cohort repertoires had been generated using a single sequencing platform. Broader findings and caveats from the paper: A later analysis found that TCR association rates varied across HLA loci, with DRB1 alleles showing the most associated TCRs and HLA-C alleles the fewest. A further reported finding was that TCR beta sequences accurately predicted the HLA-A and HLA-B alleles for most subjects in the first cohort. In vitro tests confirmed that a few of the cytomegalovirus-associated TCR beta chains recognize cytomegalovirus antigens. Correlated functional status among segregating V segments might be attributable to linkage disequilibrium, but an unknown experimental factor could not be ruled out. In a later analysis, HLA-associated TCR beta chains were found to be more clonally expanded and to have lower generation probabilities than equally common non-associated chains. According to a later analysis, parvovirus B19, influenza, CMV and Epstein-Barr virus appeared linked to several top co-occurrence clusters. Sequencing depth was assumed to be roughly uniform across donors in the presence/absence analyses, though that assumption may not hold. At a false discovery rate of 0.05, a later analysis linked about 16,000 TCR beta sequences to specific HLA alleles. Broadly in line with IMGT annotations, most TCR beta V segments showed up in productive rearrangements about 90% or about 30% of the time in an earlier analysis of approximately 640 of the donors. Over 15 rarely observed V segments, including chromosome 9 orphons, were excluded from the earlier analysis of just under 600 of the donors because counts were too low. Most TCR sequences were seen in very few donors, while some public TCRs were found in many individuals. In this cohort, only TCR beta chains were sequenced, and detectable features were limited by the absence of alpha or paired-chain data. According to a later analysis, most CMV-associated TCR beta chains appeared to be HLA-restricted, and the HLA associations seemed to be driven largely by CMV exposure. HLA typing was unavailable for some donors at each locus, so association tests used only the typed subset. Assigning TCR associations to individual alleles was difficult when HLA alleles, especially DR and DQ, strongly co-occurred. The authors suggested that the approach could potentially be generalized to other disease states and immunological phenotypes. The study listed 164 TCR beta chains as associated with cytomegalovirus. Compared with the approximately 600-donor mean, donors in an Asian-associated ancestry cluster had fewer N-insertions in productive TCRs, according to a later genetic analysis. In both the original and validation cohorts, the classifier was reported to diagnose cytomegalovirus status with high specificity and sensitivity. A group of highly shared sequence variants was considered likely to be a technical artifact of the sequencing pipeline. Because the 87-base-pair reads could not distinguish some IMGT-functional V segments, including TRBV6-2 and TRBV6-3, those segments were excluded. CMV serostatus was the only immune exposure information available for the cohort. A later genetic analysis associated a missense DCLRE1C variant with V-gene and J-gene trimming of TCR beta chains, and an independent cohort replicated the association.

Libraries were made using the immunoSEQ multiplex PCR assay. For the multiplex PCR, a mixture combining 60 forward primers for TCR Vbeta segments and 13 reverse primers for TCR Jbeta segments was used. Amplification of the CDR3 region of rearranged TCR beta genes was performed with a multiplex PCR assay on genomic DNA. The amplified TCR beta libraries were sequenced on the Illumina HiSeq System as 87-base-pair reads. The source study handled its data this way. A later analysis tallied roughly 76 million unique TCR beta chains across the 666 repertoires, and approximately 12 million of those chains were shared by two or more donors. Raw reads were error-corrected and collapsed into unique sequences by a nearest-neighbor algorithm in which closely related sequences were merged to remove PCR and sequencing errors. Alignment of CDR3 sequences to IMGT reference sequences was used to assign V, D and J gene segments. Each retained sequence needed at least a six-nucleotide match to both a V gene segment and a J gene segment. Rearrangements were classified as productive when the CDR3 lacked stop codons and remained in frame with V and J, and all other rearrangements were classified as non-productive. CDR3 was defined according to IMGT convention as the region running from the second conserved V-encoded cysteine to the conserved J-encoded phenylalanine. The earlier analysis of a few hundred of the donors excluded any sequence lacking an unambiguous match to a single V gene segment. An earlier analysis of fewer than 750 of the donors classified V segments as functional when productive rearrangements were above 56.7% and as segregating when the standard deviation between donors was above 5%. A statistical classification framework was built to diagnose cytomegalovirus status from the catalog of TCR beta chain sequences. A later analysis assigned V and J genes by comparing TCR nucleotide sequences with IMGT/GENE-DB human TR gene sequences. In a later analysis, CDR3 sequences and most-parsimonious VDJ recombination scenarios were assigned using the TCRdist pipeline. A later analysis defined each TCR beta chain by its CDR3 amino acid sequence plus V-gene family, and excluded reads lacking a unique V-gene family. As a way to deal with suspected cross-contamination and a sequencing artifact, a later analysis dropped under 600 nucleotide sequences that were highly shared and had low generation probability. In a later analysis, a clonal expansion index was calculated for each public chain from normalized within-repertoire ranks of inferred template counts. A later analysis computed generation probabilities with a VDJ recombination model fitted to out-of-frame rearrangements, and checked the results against IGoR. In a later analysis, hypergeometric tests were used to score TCR-TCR, TCR-HLA and TCR-CMV co-occurrence, with a repertoire-size bias correction applied to TCR pairs. A later analysis estimated false discovery rates by permuting HLA or CMV assignments 20 times. In a later analysis, co-occurring TCRs were grouped using DBSCAN, with TCRdist sequence similarity added in when clustering inside HLA-allele-positive subsets. Repertoires with fewer than 30,000 or more than 120,000 public chains, plus five repertoires with anomalous nucleotide sharing, were excluded from co-occurrence clustering. In TCRdb, the immuneACCESS table is reduced to in-frame sequences with V and J assigned. These tables do not hold every clone; where another copy was compared, an unresolved V gene accounts for under half, and the others remain unexplained. V, J and clone size were drawn from that table, and D and trimming were deduced from the DNA. Across this sample there are 110,000 to 150,000 clones, with approximately 84% seen only once. The ten largest clones capture more than 1.5% of the sample.

In total, roughly 670 healthy bone marrow donors made up the cohort. At the time of sampling, every cohort member was nominally healthy, though immune exposures that went unrecorded were likely present. The donor was CMV seronegative and belonged to the group of several hundred seronegative cohort members. A peripheral blood sample was collected from each donor, and TCR beta sequencing was performed on peripheral blood mononuclear cells. The Qiagen DNeasy Blood Extraction Kit was used to extract genomic DNA from the blood cell samples. With regard to this clone: There is no known antigen for this receptor. No per-base quality is available; no much larger clone lies one base away.

Compared with germline, V lacks 1 base and J lacks 7 bases; bases without a gene match: 3. Via the germline V gene, CDR1 is SGHTA and CDR2 FQGNSA. Including the terminal cysteine and phenylalanine, the CDR3 comprises 16 residues. This entry keeps only the CDR3 DNA: 48 bases, framed from base 1. The source material was PBMCs. The V and J segments used are TRBV7-2 and TRBJ2-1, with TRBD2 identical over 14 junction bases. The sequence came from a woman aged 40 to 55 in good health and CMV-seronegative. The DNA sequence reads TGTGCCAGCAGCTTAGTAGGGACTAGCGGGAGTAATGAGCAGTTCTTC. Translated, this is CASSLVGTSGSNEQFF. Where the CDR3 stops, the reference TRBV7-2 and TRBJ2-1 genes take over; the full variable domain is GAGVSQSPSNKVTEKGKDVELRCDPISGHTALYWYRQSLGQGLEFLIYFQGNSAPDKSGLPSDRFSAERTGGSVSTLTIQRTQQEDSAVYLCASSLVGTSGSNEQFFGPGTRLTVL.